The sequence of this T cell receptor (beta chain) was determined in a study of OX40 agonist ivuxolimab in advanced cancers. The V end was cut by 1 base, the J end by 1 base, with 7 bases between. The CDR3 has 14 residues. From germline, CDR1 is KGHSH and CDR2 LQKENI. Method: immunoSEQ multiplex PCR; TCRdb's copy keeps in-frame clones and lacks some. The sample yields 60,000 or so clones, approximately 90% seen once. The source is an adult with an advanced solid tumor such as melanoma, head and neck, liver or kidney cancer. The genes are TRBV18 and TRBJ2-5, with TRBD2 as a possible D gene (5 bases). Material: CD4+ or CD8+ T cells sorted from blood, obtained in a trial of the OX40 agonist ivuxolimab. The CDR3 spells CASSPREFQETQYF. The CDR3 DNA reads as TGTGCCAGCTCACCACGGGAGTTCCAAGAGACCCAGTACTTC. The whole variable domain, filled in from reference TRBV18 and TRBJ2-5, reads NAGVMQNPRHLVRRRGQEARLRCSPMKGHSHVYWYRQLPEEGLKFMVYLQKENIIDESGMPKERFSAEFPKEGPSILRIQQVVRGDSAAYFCASSPREFQETQYFGPGTRLLVL.